The 29 T cell receptor beta chains listed next were all sequenced from one sample in a study of cytomegalovirus exposure and HLA in healthy donors. PCR was performed using 60 Vbeta and 13 Jbeta primers. Sequencing used immunoSEQ multiplex PCR; TCRdb keeps in-frame clones, though not all of them. The table records tens of thousands of clones, 70% to 80% of them present only once. The sample taken for sequencing was PBMCs. The receptors shown here come from a man in his forties or fifties in good health and CMV-seropositive.

A word on this clone: The junction departs from the called germline gene at one end, perhaps through a read error. Other DNA sequences in the same sample also yield this CDR3. The rearrangement joins TRBV5-1 to TRBJ2-3; D call uncertain. The CDR3 is 15 amino acids. Germline CDR1 and CDR2: SGHRS and YFSETQ. The CDR3 DNA reads TGCGCCAGCAGCTTGGCAGTATTCCCCTCCGATACGCAGTATTTC. Protein: CASSLAVFPSDTQYF. Full variable domain (rest looked up from reference TRBV5-1 and TRBJ2-3): KAGVTQTPRYLIKTRGQQVTLSCSPISGHRSVSWYQQTPGQGLQFLFEYFSETQRNKGNFPGRFSGRQFSNSRSEMNVSTLELGDSALYLCASSLAVFPSDTQYFGPGTRLTVL.

The chain couples TRBV25-1 to TRBJ2-2; D remains unclear. V dropped 0 bases and J dropped 7 bases, with 9 bases sitting between them. CDR1 MGHDK and CDR2 SYGVNS come from the germline V gene. The CDR3 runs 14 residues. The CDR3 region is CASSEYQEIGELFF. CDR3 in DNA: TGTGCCAGCAGTGAATATCAGGAAATCGGGGAGCTGTTTTTT.

The chain recombines TRBV29-1 with TRBJ1-2; 9 nucleotides match TRBD1. The CDR3 contains 14 residues. The ends lost 3 bases at V and 2 bases at J; junction bases unmatched: 4. Germline CDR1 SQVTM, CDR2 ANQGSEA. The CDR3 loop is CSVEPGQGNYGYTF. DNA for the CDR3: TGCAGCGTTGAGCCCGGACAGGGGAACTATGGCTACACCTTC.

V is TRBV7-9 and J is TRBJ2-5; maybe TRBD2 (7 bases). V was pared by 2 bases and J by 2 bases, with 12 bases between. Germline assignment: CDR1 SEHNR and CDR2 FQNEAQ (reference sequence). The CDR3 consists of 15 residues. CDR3 protein: CASSLPGGPQETQYF. The CDR3 nucleotides read TGTGCCAGCAGCTTACCGGGGGGCCCGCAAGAGACCCAGTACTTC.

This clone showed up just once. The chain recombines TRBV21-1 with TRBJ2-7; the table's D gene call, TRBD1, was not cross checked with the DNA. TRBV21-1 is noted as a pseudogene. This CDR3 comprises 14 residues. The CDR3 bases are TGTGCCAGCAGCTTAGGTGGGGACACCTACGAGCAGTACTTC. It specifies CASSLGGDTYEQYF.

The chain has TRBV5-1 and TRBJ2-5, with TRBD2 matching 10 bases. The DNA matches TRBJ2-7 better at its end, which makes the J call doubtful. CDR1 and CDR2 from the germline V gene are SGHRS and YFSETQ. The CDR3 is 14 residues long. The CDR3 here is CASSVPSGSYEQYF. CDR3 nucleotide sequence: TGCGCCAGCAGCGTACCTAGCGGGAGCTACGAGCAGTACTTC.

The chain is built from TRBV27 and TRBJ2-1, with a tentative D call TRBD2 (5 bases). Trimming took 1 base from V and 10 from J, leaving 8 bases between them. Germline CDR1 MNHEY, CDR2 SMNVEV (reference sequence). The CDR3 is made up of 12 amino acids. CDR3 nucleotides: TGTGCCAGCAGTTTATACGGGGAGGAGCAGTTCTTC. This encodes CASSLYGEEQFF.

The rearrangement uses TRBV4-2 and TRBJ2-2; D possibly corresponds to TRBD2 (6 bases). The CDR3 totals 16 residues. V was trimmed by 4 bases and J by 2 bases, leaving 14 bases between them. The germline V gene encodes CDR1 LGHNA and CDR2 YNFKEQ. CDR3 sequence (DNA): TGTGCCAGCAGCCTAACTAGCTTGCTTAACACCGGGGAGCTGTTTTTT. Translation: CASSLTSLLNTGELFF.

The sample holds one count of this clone. The V and J genes are TRBV5-8 and TRBJ2-3; 9 bases are a match to TRBD1. Trimming cost V 5 bases and J 2 bases; bases outside gene matches: 6. This CDR3 is built from 15 residues. Germline assignment: CDR1 SGHTS and CDR2 YDEGEE. CDR3 in DNA: TGTGCCAGCAGTTCGGGACAGGGCATCACAGATACGCAGTATTTT. Protein product: CASSSGQGITDTQYF.

V usage is TRBV6-5 and J usage is TRBJ2-1, with D possibly matching TRBD2 (5 bases). Germline V CDR1 and CDR2: MNHEY, SVGAGI. CDR3 length equals 15 residues. V dropped 2 bases and J dropped 3 bases, with 11 bases sitting between them. CDR3 sequence reads: CASSYGGNHYNEQFF. Here the CDR3 DNA reads TGTGCCAGCAGTTACGGAGGTAATCACTACAATGAGCAGTTCTTC.

The chain uses TRBV5-1 and TRBJ2-1; TRBD2 matches 7 bases. V dropped 4 bases and J dropped 8; count of bases not matched to a gene: 12. Germline V gene data show CDR1 as SGHRS and CDR2 as YFSETQ. This CDR3 has 15 amino acids. CDR3 sequence: CASSPISLGRDEQFF. DNA for the CDR3: TGCGCCAGCAGCCCAATATCGCTAGGGAGGGATGAGCAGTTCTTC. Looking up the rest from reference TRBV5-1 and TRBJ2-1 gives the full variable domain: KAGVTQTPRYLIKTRGQQVTLSCSPISGHRSVSWYQQTPGQGLQFLFEYFSETQRNKGNFPGRFSGRQFSNSRSEMNVSTLELGDSALYLCASSPISLGRDEQFFGPGTRLTVL.

V usage is TRBV30 and J usage is TRBJ2-7; 7 bases line up with TRBD2. Germline-derived CDR1 and CDR2 are GTSNPN and SVGIG (reference sequence). V lost 7 bases to trimming and J lost 0 bases; unmatched junction nucleotides: 6. The CDR3 covers 13 residues. For the CDR3, the DNA is TGTGCCTACCAGCGGGGCAGCTCCTACGAGCAGTACTTC. It encodes CAYQRGSSYEQYF.

The chain combines TRBV13 with TRBJ1-3, with D possibly TRBD1 on 6 matching bases. Germline V gene lookup returns CDR1 PRHDT and CDR2 FYEKMQ (reference sequence). V lost 2 bases and J lost 2, with 10 bases in between. This CDR3 spans 15 amino acids. DNA of the CDR3: TGTGCCAGCAGCTTAACCGGACAGCCTGGAAACACCATATATTTT. Its protein product is CASSLTGQPGNTIYF.

V gene TRBV2 combines with J gene TRBJ2-3, with TRBD2 as a possible D gene (5 bases). Per the germline V gene, CDR1 is SNHLY and CDR2 is FYNNEI. V lost 4 bases and J lost 0, with 8 bases in between. The CDR3 has 14 residues. The chain's CDR3 is CASSGLFSTDTQYF. CDR3 nucleotide sequence: TGTGCCAGCAGTGGACTATTTAGCACAGATACGCAGTATTTT.

This clone was counted only a few times. The genes are TRBV29-1 and TRBJ1-5; D gene unclear. Per the germline V gene, CDR1 is SQVTM and CDR2 is ANQGSEA. CDR3 length: 16 residues. Trimming removed 7 bases at V and 3 bases at J, with 22 bases between. CDR3 sequence: CSAQFWASGDNQPQHF. CDR3 in DNA: TGCAGCGCCCAATTTTGGGCTAGCGGTGACAATCAGCCCCAGCATTTT.

The V call is TRBV15, the J call TRBJ2-1; 15 bases are shared with TRBD2. Trimming removed 6 bases from V and 9 bases from J; junction bases left unmatched: 18. Looked up from germline, CDR1 is LNHNV and CDR2 is YYDKDF (reference sequence). This CDR3 comprises 19 residues. The CDR3 DNA is TGTGCCACCAGACCGGGACTAGCGGGAGGCCCGTTCCACTTCACTGAGCAGTTCTTC. This codes for CATRPGLAGGPFHFTEQFF.

This clone was picked up a small number of times. V usage is TRBV11-3 and J usage is TRBJ2-5, with D possibly matching TRBD1 (5 bases). CDR1 is SGHNT, CDR2 YENEEA, per germline. V lost 3 bases, J lost 5 bases, and 10 bases lay in between. The CDR3 is 13 residues long. CDR3 region: CASSLANRETQYF. The DNA of the CDR3 is TGTGCCAGCAGCTTGGCCAACAGGGAGACCCAGTACTTC.

In regard to this clone: At one end, the junction sequence differs from germline, possibly due to a read error. This rearrangement joins TRBV7-2 to TRBJ2-1; D remains ambiguous. Germline-derived CDR1 and CDR2 are SGHTA and FQGNSA. This CDR3 is 10 amino acids long. The CDR3, as DNA: TGTGCCAGCAGCTTAGCTGGCCAGGTCTTC. Its translation is CASSLAGQVF.

This clone was observed a handful of times. The chain carries TRBV5-1 and TRBJ2-5, with TRBD2 as a possible D gene (7 bases). Looked up from germline, CDR1 is SGHRS and CDR2 is YFSETQ. The V gene lost 5 bases and the J gene lost 3 bases, with 14 bases spanning the gap. This CDR3 has 14 residues. CDR3 region: CASRPTGGKETQYF. In DNA, the CDR3 is TGCGCCAGCAGGCCTACGGGGGGCAAAGAGACCCAGTACTTC.

The chain combines TRBV29-1 with TRBJ2-7; TRBD1 aligns across 9 bases. V shed 3 bases, J shed 4 bases, and the junction held 7 bases outside the gene matches. CDR1 and CDR2 (germline): SQVTM, ANQGSEA. The CDR3 consists of 14 residues. The CDR3 nucleotides read TGCAGCGTTGACCCGGGACAGGGACGGTACGAGCAGTACTTC. Residues: CSVDPGQGRYEQYF.

V and J are TRBV25-1 and TRBJ2-5, with TRBD2 as a possible D gene (5 bases). The J call may not be correct, given that the DNA end is closer to TRBJ2-7. The germline gives CDR1 MGHDK, CDR2 SYGVNS. The CDR3 sequence is 15 residues long. The CDR3 region has the DNA TGTGCCAGCAGCCCCAGCGGAACTAGGCCCTACGAGCAGTACTTC. Encoded protein: CASSPSGTRPYEQYF.

The chain employs TRBV9 and TRBJ2-1; D not certain. This CDR3 is built from 15 residues. Per germline, CDR1 SGDLS and CDR2 YYNGEE. V lost 0 bases, J lost 0 bases, and 7 bases lay in between. CDR3 DNA sequence: TGTGCCAGCAGCGTAGTTGGCGGCTCCTACAATGAGCAGTTCTTC. As protein: CASSVVGGSYNEQFF. Combining the CDR3 with reference TRBV9 and TRBJ2-1 gives the whole variable domain DSGVTQTPKHLITATGQRVTLRCSPRSGDLSVYWYQQSLDQGLQFLIQYYNGEERAKGNILERFSAQQFPDLHSELNLSSLELGDSALYFCASSVVGGSYNEQFFGPGTRLTVL.

The genes are TRBV6-6 and TRBJ1-6; 8 bases are a match to TRBD1. Germline-derived CDR1 and CDR2 are MNHNY and SVGAGI (reference sequence). The ends lost 7 bases at V and 3 bases at J; junction bases unmatched: 2. The CDR3 is 14 amino acids. The DNA for the CDR3 is TGTGCCAGCAAAGACAGGGGCTATAATTCACCCCTCCACTTT. Residues: CASKDRGYNSPLHF.

CDR3 DNA sequence: TGTGCCAGCAGCTTAGATTGGACTAGCCTTCAAGAGACCCAGTACTTC. Protein: CASSLDWTSLQETQYF. The V call is TRBV11-3, the J call TRBJ2-5, with 8 bases lining up with TRBD2. Germline CDR1 SGHNT, CDR2 YENEEA. CDR3 size: 16 residues. With V trimmed by 0 bases and J by 2 bases, 5 bases remained unmatched.

The chain recombines TRBV19 with TRBJ2-7; TRBD2 aligns across 15 bases. This CDR3 spans 17 amino acids. V shed 5 bases, J shed 0 bases, and the junction held 5 bases outside the gene matches. Germline-derived CDR1 and CDR2 are LNHDA and SQIVND (reference sequence). The CDR3 region has the DNA TGTGCCAGTAGTTCCGGGACTAGCGGGAGGTCCTCCTACGAGCAGTACTTC. It specifies CASSSGTSGRSSYEQYF.

J is TRBJ1-1 and V is TRBV6-5, with 7 bases that match TRBD1. Germline CDR1 is MNHEY and CDR2 is SVGAGI. With 2 bases clipped from V and 1 base from J, the junction kept 1 base outside the gene matches. The CDR3 spans 14 residues. The CDR3, as DNA: TGTGCCAGCAGTTACCGGACAGGGAACACTGAAGCTTTCTTT. Its translation: CASSYRTGNTEAFF.

The rearrangement joins TRBV5-1 to TRBJ2-3, with 14 bases lining up with TRBD2. Germline CDR1 reads SGHRS; CDR2 reads YFSETQ. V shed 3 bases and J 2 bases; nucleotides not matched to a gene: 8. The CDR3 loop spans 18 amino acids. The CDR3: CASSSGLAGAYFTDTQYF. As DNA, the CDR3 is TGCGCCAGCAGCTCGGGACTAGCGGGAGCCTATTTCACAGATACGCAGTATTTT. Drawing the rest from reference TRBV5-1 and TRBJ2-3, the complete variable domain is KAGVTQTPRYLIKTRGQQVTLSCSPISGHRSVSWYQQTPGQGLQFLFEYFSETQRNKGNFPGRFSGRQFSNSRSEMNVSTLELGDSALYLCASSSGLAGAYFTDTQYFGPGTRLTVL.

V and J are TRBV14 and TRBJ2-7; 7 bases match TRBD1. J lost 4 bases, V lost 4 bases, and 7 bases had no gene match. Germline V gives CDR1 SGHDN, CDR2 FVKESK. This CDR3 contains 14 residues. CDR3 residues: CASSPRDRQYEQYF. In DNA, the CDR3 is TGTGCCAGCAGCCCCCGGGACAGACAATACGAGCAGTACTTC.

The rearrangement links TRBV19 to TRBJ1-2, with 9 bases fitting TRBD1. Germline loops: CDR1 LNHDA, CDR2 SQIVND (reference sequence). Germline trimming cut 5 bases from V and 4 bases from J; bases unmatched to any gene: 14. There are 17 residues in the CDR3. CDR3 in amino acids: CASSLGGQGGQAYGYTF. The CDR3 DNA reads as TGTGCCAGTAGTCTTGGGGGACAGGGTGGTCAGGCCTATGGCTACACCTTC.